The clone carrying this T cell receptor beta chain was found many times. What was amplified from RNA transcripts were TCR beta CDR3 regions. RT-PCR in the first round (using the HTBI primer set) targeted the TCR CDR3. TCRdb independently ran MiXCR on the multiplex PCR reads; one entry per CDR3 protein. The sample includes almost 250,000 distinct CDR3 sequences, approximately 25% of them seen just once. In the ophthalmopathy cohort, Clinical Activity Score was at least 3, NOSPECS grade at least 4, and duration under 3 months. These data are taken from a study of T cells in Graves' hyperthyroidism and ophthalmopathy. Sequenced: blood. The sequence came from a middle-aged woman with Graves' ophthalmopathy.

Here the CDR3 reads CASSLNGDKNIQYF. The CDR3 DNA is TGCGCCAGCAGCTTGAACGGTGACAAAAACATTCAGTACTTC. J is TRBJ2-4 and V is TRBV5-1; D unclear. CDR1 SGHRS and CDR2 YFSETQ come from the germline V gene. V lost 1 base and J lost 3, with 8 bases in between. The CDR3 contains 14 residues.